Sequencing of this T cell receptor beta chain was carried out in a study of T cells in localized non-small cell lung cancer. Study-wide findings and caveats: One tumor region alone was sequenced, and heterogeneity therefore remains possible. Elevated blood T cell density was associated with longer overall survival.

As to this clone: The antigen remains undetermined.

Germline V gene sequence: CDR1 SNHLY, CDR2 FYNNEI. The CDR3 covers 13 residues. Trimming took off 6 bases at V and 6 bases at J, with 15 bases between the two ends. The protocol was immunoSEQ multiplex PCR, while the TCRdb copy is restricted to in-frame clones and leaves out a portion. Altogether over 20,000 clones are present, 75% to 90% being singletons, with the ten largest covering roughly 5%. This receptor was identified in a male donor aged 60 or over with stage II squamous cell lung carcinoma. The rearrangement uses TRBV2 and TRBJ2-7, with TRBD2 as a possible D gene (5 bases). Sequencing used peripheral blood, obtained before any cancer treatment. CDR3 in DNA: TGTGCCAGCAGCTCCGGGGATCTGGGCGAGCAGTACTTC. Encoded protein: CASSSGDLGEQYF.